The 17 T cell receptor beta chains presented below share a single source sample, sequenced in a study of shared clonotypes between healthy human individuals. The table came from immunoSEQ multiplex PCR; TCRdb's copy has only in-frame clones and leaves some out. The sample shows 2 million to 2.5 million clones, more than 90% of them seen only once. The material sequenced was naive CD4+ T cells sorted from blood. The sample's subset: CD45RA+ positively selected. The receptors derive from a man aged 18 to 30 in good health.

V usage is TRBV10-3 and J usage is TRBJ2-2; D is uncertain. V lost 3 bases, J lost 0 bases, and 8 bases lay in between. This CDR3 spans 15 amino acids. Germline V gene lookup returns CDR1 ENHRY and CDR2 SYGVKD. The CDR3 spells CAISDARANTGELFF. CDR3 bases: TGTGCCATCAGTGATGCTAGGGCGAACACCGGGGAGCTGTTTTTT.

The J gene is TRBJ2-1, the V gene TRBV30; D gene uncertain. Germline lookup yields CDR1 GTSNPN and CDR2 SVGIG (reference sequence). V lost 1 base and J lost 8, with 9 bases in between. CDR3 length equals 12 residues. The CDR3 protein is CAWSGLPDEQFF. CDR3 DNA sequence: TGTGCCTGGAGTGGCCTACCGGATGAGCAGTTCTTC.

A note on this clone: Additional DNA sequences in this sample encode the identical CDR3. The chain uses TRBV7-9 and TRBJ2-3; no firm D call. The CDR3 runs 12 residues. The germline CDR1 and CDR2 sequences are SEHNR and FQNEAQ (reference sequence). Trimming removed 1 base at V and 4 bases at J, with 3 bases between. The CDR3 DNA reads TGTGCCAGCAGCTTAGTTGCAGATACGCAGTATTTT. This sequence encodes CASSLVADTQYF.

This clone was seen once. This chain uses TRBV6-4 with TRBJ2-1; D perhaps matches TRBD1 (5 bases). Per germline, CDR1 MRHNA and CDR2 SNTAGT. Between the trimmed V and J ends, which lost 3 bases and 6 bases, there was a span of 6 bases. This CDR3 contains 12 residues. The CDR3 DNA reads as TGTGCCAGCAGTGATAGGGGCAATGAGCAGTTCTTC. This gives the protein CASSDRGNEQFF.

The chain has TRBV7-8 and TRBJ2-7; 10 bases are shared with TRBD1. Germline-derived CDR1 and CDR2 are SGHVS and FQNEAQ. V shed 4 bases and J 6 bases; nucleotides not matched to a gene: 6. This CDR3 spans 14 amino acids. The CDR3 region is CASSSRTGGIEQYF. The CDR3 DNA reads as TGTGCCAGCAGCTCTCGGACAGGGGGAATCGAGCAGTACTTC.

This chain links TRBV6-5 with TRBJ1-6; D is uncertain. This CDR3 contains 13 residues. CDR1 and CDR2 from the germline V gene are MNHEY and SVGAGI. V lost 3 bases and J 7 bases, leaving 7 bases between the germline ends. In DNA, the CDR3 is TGTGCCAGCAGTTATGGGAAGAATTCACCCCTCCACTTT. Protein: CASSYGKNSPLHF.

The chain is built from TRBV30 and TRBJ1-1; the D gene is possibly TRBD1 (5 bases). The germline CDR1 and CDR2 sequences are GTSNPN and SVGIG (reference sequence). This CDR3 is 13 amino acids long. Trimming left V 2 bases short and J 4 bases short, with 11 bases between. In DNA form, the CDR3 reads TGTGCCTGGAGTAAGGTGAGGGGCACTGAAGCTTTCTTT. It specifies CAWSKVRGTEAFF.

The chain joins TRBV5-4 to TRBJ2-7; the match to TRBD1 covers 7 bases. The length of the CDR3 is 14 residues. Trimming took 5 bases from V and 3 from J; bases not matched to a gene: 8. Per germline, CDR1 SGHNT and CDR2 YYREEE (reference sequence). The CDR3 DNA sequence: TGTGCCAGCAGTCCGGGACAGCTCAACTACGAGCAGTACTTC. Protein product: CASSPGQLNYEQYF.

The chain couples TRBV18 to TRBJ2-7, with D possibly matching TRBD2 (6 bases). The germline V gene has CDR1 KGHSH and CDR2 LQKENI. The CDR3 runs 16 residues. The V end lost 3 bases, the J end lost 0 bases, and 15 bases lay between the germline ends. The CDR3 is CASSPVVQDYSYEQYF. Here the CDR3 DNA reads TGTGCCAGCTCACCGGTAGTACAGGACTACTCCTACGAGCAGTACTTC.

CDR3 amino acids: CATTQQDRGLGYTF. CDR3 in DNA: TGTGCCACTACTCAGCAGGACAGGGGCCTTGGCTACACCTTC. The rearrangement uses TRBV15 and TRBJ1-2, with TRBD1 matching over 9 bases. The CDR3 is 14 residues long. V was pared by 9 bases and J by 7 bases, with 12 bases of the junction left unmatched. Germline loops: CDR1 LNHNV, CDR2 YYDKDF (reference sequence).

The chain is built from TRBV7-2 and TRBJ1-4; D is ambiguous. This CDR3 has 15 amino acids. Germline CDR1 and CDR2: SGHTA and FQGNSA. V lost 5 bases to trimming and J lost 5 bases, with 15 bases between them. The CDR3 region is CASSLDPIPNEKLFF. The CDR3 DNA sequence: TGTGCCAGCAGCCTTGACCCGATACCCAATGAAAAACTGTTTTTT.

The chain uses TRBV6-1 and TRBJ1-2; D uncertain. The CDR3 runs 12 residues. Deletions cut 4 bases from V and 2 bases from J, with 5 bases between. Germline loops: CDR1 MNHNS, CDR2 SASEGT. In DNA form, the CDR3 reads TGTGCCAGCAGTGGGGTCAACTATGGCTACACCTTC. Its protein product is CASSGVNYGYTF.

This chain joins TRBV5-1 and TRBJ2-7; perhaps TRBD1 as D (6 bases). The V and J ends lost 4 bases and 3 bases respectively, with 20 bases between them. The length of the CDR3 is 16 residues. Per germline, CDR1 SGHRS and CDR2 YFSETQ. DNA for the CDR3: TGCGCCAGCAGCCAGGGGCCCAGTACAGGTAACTACGAGCAGTACTTC. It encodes CASSQGPSTGNYEQYF.

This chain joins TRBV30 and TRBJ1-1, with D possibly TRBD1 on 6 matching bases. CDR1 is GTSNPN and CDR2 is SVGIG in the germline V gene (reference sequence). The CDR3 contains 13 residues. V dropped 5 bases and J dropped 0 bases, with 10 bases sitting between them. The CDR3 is CAWGGAVNTEAFF. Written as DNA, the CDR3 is TGTGCCTGGGGGGGGGCAGTGAACACTGAAGCTTTCTTT.

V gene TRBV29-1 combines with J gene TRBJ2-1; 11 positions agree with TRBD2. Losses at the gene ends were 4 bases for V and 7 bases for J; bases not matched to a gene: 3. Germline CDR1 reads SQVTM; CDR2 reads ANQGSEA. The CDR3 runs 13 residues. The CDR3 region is CSVGSGRGNEQFF. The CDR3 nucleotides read TGCAGCGTTGGTAGCGGGAGGGGTAATGAGCAGTTCTTC.

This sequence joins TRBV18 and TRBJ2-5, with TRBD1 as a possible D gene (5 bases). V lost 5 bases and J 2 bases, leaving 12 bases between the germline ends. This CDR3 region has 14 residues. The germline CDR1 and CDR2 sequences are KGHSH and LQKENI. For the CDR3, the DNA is TGTGCCAGCTCAGCTTCTACAGGTCAAGAGACCCAGTACTTC. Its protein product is CASSASTGQETQYF.

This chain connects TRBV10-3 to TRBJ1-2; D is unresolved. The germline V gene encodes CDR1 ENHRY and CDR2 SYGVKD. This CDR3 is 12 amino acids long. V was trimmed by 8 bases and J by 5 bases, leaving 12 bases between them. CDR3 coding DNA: TGTGCCATCCCGGGCACGGCGTATGGCTACACCTTC. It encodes CAIPGTAYGYTF.